The clone carrying this T cell receptor (beta chain) has ten or more counts. These data are taken from a study of response to subunit inactivated influenza vaccine. Trimming removed 2 bases from V and 4 bases from J, with 6 bases in between. Germline V lookup: CDR1 ENHRY, CDR2 SYGVKD. CDR3 length: 13 residues. TCRdb re-called the RT-PCR reads with MiXCR, one entry per CDR3 protein. The sample contains hundreds of thousands of distinct CDR3 sequences, 10% to 15% of which appear only once. The chain links TRBV10-3 to TRBJ1-5, with a tentative D call TRBD1 (5 bases). The clonotype was recovered from a man in his forties or fifties who received an inactivated influenza vaccine. The sample consisted of PBMCs from blood, taken on the day of vaccination. The CDR3 region is CAISEGANQPQHF. As DNA, the CDR3 is TGTGCCATCAGTGAGGGGGCTAATCAGCCCCAGCATTTT.